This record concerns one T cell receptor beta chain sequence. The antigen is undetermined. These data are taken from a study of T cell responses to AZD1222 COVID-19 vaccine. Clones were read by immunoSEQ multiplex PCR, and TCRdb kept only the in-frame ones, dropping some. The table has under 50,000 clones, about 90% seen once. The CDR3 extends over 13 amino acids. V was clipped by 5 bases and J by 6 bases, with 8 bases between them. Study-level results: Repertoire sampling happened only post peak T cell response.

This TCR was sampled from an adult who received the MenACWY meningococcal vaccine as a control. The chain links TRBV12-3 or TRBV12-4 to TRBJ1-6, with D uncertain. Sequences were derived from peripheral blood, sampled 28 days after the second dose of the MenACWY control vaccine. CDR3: CASSPDGNSPLHF. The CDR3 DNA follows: TGTGCCAGCAGTCCGGACGGTAATTCACCCCTCCACTTT.